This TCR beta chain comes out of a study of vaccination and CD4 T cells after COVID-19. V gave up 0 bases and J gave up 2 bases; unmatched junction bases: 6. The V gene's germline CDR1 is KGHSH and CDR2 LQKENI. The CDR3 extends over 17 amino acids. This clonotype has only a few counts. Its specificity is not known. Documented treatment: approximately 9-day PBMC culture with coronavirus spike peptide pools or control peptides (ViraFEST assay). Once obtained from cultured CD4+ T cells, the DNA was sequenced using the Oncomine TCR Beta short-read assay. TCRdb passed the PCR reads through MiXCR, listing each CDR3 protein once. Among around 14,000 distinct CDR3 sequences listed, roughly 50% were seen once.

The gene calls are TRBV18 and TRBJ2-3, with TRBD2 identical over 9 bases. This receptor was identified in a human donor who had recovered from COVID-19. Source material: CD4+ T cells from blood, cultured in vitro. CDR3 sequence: CASSPPGQREVTDTQYF. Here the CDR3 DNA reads TGTGCCAGCTCACCACCGGGGCAGCGGGAGGTCACAGATACGCAGTATTTT.